This T cell receptor (beta chain) was sequenced during a study of blood T cell repertoires in COVID-19. Looking at the study overall: The samples span acute and convalescent COVID-19 from the United States, Italy and Spain.

The assay was immunoSEQ multiplex PCR, and TCRdb's table has in-frame clones only and misses some. The sample includes some 300,000 clones, roughly 89% of them seen just once. Germline assignment: CDR1 SGHAT and CDR2 FQNNGV. Trimming left V 5 bases short and J 9 bases short, with 8 bases between. The CDR3 consists of 11 residues. Recovered status applied to Cohort 3 donors who had two consecutive negative PCRs. It also applied to those with clearance or with symptom resolution. The sample consisted of PBMCs or T cells enriched from blood (not recorded which). This chain connects TRBV11-2 to TRBJ2-1; perhaps TRBD1 as D (6 bases). This TCR was sampled from a woman in her thirties who had recovered from COVID-19. Here the CDR3 DNA reads TGTGCCAGCAGCCCACAGGGTGAGCAGTTCTTC. Translated: CASSPQGEQFF.